This section outlines one T cell receptor beta chain sequence together with its context. What it binds is unknown. Cells were stimulated with CMV-infected fibroblast lysates at 8.5 to 10 ug/mL. Responding CD4+ T cells were sorted by upregulation of both CD40 ligand and CD69. This specimen comes from a study of persistence of HIV-infected CD4 T cells. Looked up from germline, CDR1 is SGHAT and CDR2 is FQDESV (reference sequence). Trimming removed 2 bases from V and 3 bases from J, with 10 bases in between. The CDR3 covers 14 residues. Sequencing used immunoSEQ version 4 in survey mode. Sequencing used immunoSEQ multiplex PCR; TCRdb keeps in-frame clones, though not all of them. The sample carries about 21,000 clones, 75% to 80% recorded once.

The sample in question was CD4+ T cells sorted from PBMCs after approximately 19-hour stimulation, obtained from a patient who received antiretroviral therapy. The receptor was isolated from an adult man with HIV who was CMV-seropositive. The chain uses TRBV11-1 and TRBJ1-1; D perhaps matches TRBD1 (5 bases). The CDR3 region has the DNA TGTGCCAGCAGCTTAACGGTCAGGGACACTGAAGCTTTCTTT. Translating gives CASSLTVRDTEAFF.